This is a list of T cell receptor beta chains from one sample in a study of beta chain features in type 1 diabetes. Produced via immunoSEQ multiplex PCR; TCRdb's table is partial and in-frame only. The profile covers under 150,000 clones, with under 60% appearing a single time and under 0.45% taken by the ten largest. The sequenced material came from Tregs from blood. All receptors come from a man younger than 35 in good health. CDR3s include the opening cysteine and the closing phenylalanine or tryptophan. The D gene is left open where the match is weak. Size is omitted from some rows. Given values are once, few, many or a class for expanded clones.

TRBJ2-2	12	few	TRBV7-7	NA	CASSLSAGELFF	TGTGCTAGCAGCTTGTCAGCCGGGGAGCTGTTTTTT
TRBJ2-1	13	NA	TRBV5-1	NA	CASSPDTYNEQFF	TGCGCCAGCAGTCCCGACACCTACAATGAGCAGTTCTTC
TRBJ1-1	12	NA	TRBV6-1	NA	CASSGGGTEAFF	TGTGCCAGCAGTGGTGGGGGGACTGAAGCTTTCTTT
TRBJ2-1	17	NA	TRBV4-2	TRBD2	CASSQDLSGRGYNEQFF	TGTGCCAGCAGCCAAGATCTTAGCGGGAGAGGCTACAATGAGCAGTTCTTC
TRBJ2-3	15	NA	TRBV4-2	NA	CASSQGAQGTDTQYF	TGTGCCAGCAGCCAAGGGGCGCAGGGCACAGATACGCAGTATTTT
TRBJ2-1	15	NA	TRBV4-2	TRBD2	CASTPSGGASGEQFF	TGTGCCAGCACTCCCAGCGGGGGGGCGAGTGGTGAGCAGTTCTTC
TRBJ1-5	13	few	TRBV29-1	NA	CSDPDSYNQPQHF	TGCAGCGACCCGGACAGCTACAATCAGCCCCAGCATTTT
TRBJ2-7	15	NA	TRBV28	NA	CASSRRTAGWNEQYF	TGTGCCAGCAGTCGTAGGACGGCGGGTTGGAACGAGCAGTACTTC
TRBJ1-1	15	NA	TRBV6-1	NA	CASSEWLQPNTEAFF	TGTGCCAGCAGTGAATGGTTACAGCCGAACACTGAAGCTTTCTTT
TRBJ1-1	12	few	TRBV6-1	NA	CASGRDLDGAFF	TGTGCCAGCGGCAGGGACTTGGACGGGGCTTTCTTT
TRBJ2-7	16	NA	TRBV7-9	NA	CASSPLGKAGSYEQYF	TGTGCCAGCAGCCCCCTGGGGAAAGCGGGCTCCTACGAGCAGTACTTC
TRBJ1-5	14	NA	TRBV6-6	TRBD1	CASSRGQGDQPQHF	TGTGCCAGCAGCCGGGGACAGGGCGATCAGCCCCAGCATTTT